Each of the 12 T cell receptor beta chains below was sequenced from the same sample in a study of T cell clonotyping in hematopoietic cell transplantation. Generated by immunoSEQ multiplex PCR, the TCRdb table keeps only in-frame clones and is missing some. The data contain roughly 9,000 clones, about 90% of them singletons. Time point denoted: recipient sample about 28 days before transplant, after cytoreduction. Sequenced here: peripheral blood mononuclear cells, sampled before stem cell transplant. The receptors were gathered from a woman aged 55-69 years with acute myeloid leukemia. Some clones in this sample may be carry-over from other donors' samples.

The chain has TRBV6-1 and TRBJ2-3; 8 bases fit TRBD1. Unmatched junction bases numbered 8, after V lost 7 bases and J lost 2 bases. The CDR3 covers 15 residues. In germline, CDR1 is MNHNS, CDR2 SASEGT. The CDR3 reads CASTLDRVYTDTQYF. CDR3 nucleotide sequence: TGTGCCAGCACTTTGGACAGGGTATACACAGATACGCAGTATTTT.

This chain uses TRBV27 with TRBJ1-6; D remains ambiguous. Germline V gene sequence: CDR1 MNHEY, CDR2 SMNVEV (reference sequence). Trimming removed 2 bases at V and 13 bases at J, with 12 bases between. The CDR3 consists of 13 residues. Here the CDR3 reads CASSLASAGPLHF. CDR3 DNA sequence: TGTGCCAGCAGTTTAGCGTCTGCTGGCCCCCTCCACTTT.

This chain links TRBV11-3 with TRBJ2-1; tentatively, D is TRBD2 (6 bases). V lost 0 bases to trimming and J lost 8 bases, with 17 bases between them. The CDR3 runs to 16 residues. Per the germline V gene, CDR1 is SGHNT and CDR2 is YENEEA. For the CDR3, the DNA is TGTGCCAGCAGCTTAGAGGAAGGTCGGGAGATGGATGAGCAGTTCTTC. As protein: CASSLEEGREMDEQFF.

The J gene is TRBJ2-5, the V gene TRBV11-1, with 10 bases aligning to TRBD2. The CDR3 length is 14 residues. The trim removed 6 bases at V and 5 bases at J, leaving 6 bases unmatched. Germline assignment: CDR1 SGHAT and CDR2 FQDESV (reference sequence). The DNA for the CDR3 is TGTGCCAGCAGTCAGCGGGAGGGCCGGGAGACCCAGTACTTC. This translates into CASSQREGRETQYF.

In DNA, the CDR3 is TGTGCCAGCAGCTTAAGAGTGCGGGGGACAGGCTACAATGAGCAGTTCTTC. Amino acid sequence: CASSLRVRGTGYNEQFF. The chain uses TRBV7-9 and TRBJ2-1, with TRBD1 as a possible D gene (8 bases). Per the germline V gene, CDR1 is SEHNR and CDR2 is FQNEAQ (reference sequence). Trimming stripped 2 bases from V and 3 bases from J, with 17 bases between. The length of the CDR3 is 17 residues.

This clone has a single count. This CDR3 is CASSDSRGQSQPQHF. CDR3 nucleotides: TGTGCCAGCAGTGACTCGAGAGGTCAAAGTCAGCCCCAGCATTTT. The chain has TRBV6-4 and TRBJ1-5, with D hard to call. The CDR3 is made up of 15 amino acids. Trimming removed 0 bases at V and 6 bases at J, with 12 bases between. Germline V gives CDR1 MRHNA, CDR2 SNTAGT.

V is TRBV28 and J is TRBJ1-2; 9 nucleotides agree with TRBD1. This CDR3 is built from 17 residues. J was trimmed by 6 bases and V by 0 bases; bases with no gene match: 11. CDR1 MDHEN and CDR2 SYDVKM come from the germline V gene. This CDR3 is CASSLWATGGARNGYTF. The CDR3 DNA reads TGTGCCAGCAGTTTATGGGCCACAGGGGGCGCAAGAAATGGCTACACCTTC.

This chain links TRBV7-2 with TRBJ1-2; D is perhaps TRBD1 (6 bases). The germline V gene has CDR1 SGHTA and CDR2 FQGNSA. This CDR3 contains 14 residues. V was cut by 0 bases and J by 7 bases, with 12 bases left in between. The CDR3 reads CASSLAGTSPGYTF. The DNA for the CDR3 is TGTGCCAGCAGCTTAGCGGGGACATCACCTGGCTACACCTTC. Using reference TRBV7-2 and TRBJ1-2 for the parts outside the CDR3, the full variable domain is GAGVSQSPSNKVTEKGKDVELRCDPISGHTALYWYRQSLGQGLEFLIYFQGNSAPDKSGLPSDRFSAERTGGSVSTLTIQRTQQEDSAVYLCASSLAGTSPGYTFGSGTRLTVV.

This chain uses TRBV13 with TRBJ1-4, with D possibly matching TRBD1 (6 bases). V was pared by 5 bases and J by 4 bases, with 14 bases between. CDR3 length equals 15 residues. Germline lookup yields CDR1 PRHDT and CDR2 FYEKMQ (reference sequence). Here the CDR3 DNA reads TGTGCCAGCAGCCTGCGACAGGAGCATAATGAAAAACTGTTTTTT. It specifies CASSLRQEHNEKLFF.

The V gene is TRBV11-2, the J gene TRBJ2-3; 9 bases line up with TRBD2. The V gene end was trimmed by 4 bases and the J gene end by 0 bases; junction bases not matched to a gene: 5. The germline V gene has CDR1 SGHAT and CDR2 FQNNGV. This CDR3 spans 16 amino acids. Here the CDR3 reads CASSWETSGSTDTQYF. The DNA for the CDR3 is TGTGCCAGCAGCTGGGAAACTAGCGGGAGCACAGATACGCAGTATTTT.

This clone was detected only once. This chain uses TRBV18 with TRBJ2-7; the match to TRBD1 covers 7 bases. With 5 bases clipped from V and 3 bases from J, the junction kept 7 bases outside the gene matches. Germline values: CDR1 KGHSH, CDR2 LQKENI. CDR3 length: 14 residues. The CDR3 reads CASSFSRDSYEQYF. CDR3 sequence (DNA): TGTGCCAGCTCATTCTCCCGGGACAGCTACGAGCAGTACTTC.

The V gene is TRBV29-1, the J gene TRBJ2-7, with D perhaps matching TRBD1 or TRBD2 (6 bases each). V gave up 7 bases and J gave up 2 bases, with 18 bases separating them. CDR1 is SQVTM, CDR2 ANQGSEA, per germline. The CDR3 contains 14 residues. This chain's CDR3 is CSARGGTGAYEQYF. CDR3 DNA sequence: TGCAGCGCCCGAGGGGGGACGGGAGCCTACGAGCAGTACTTC.